This note documents a single T cell receptor beta chain sequence. Assay: immunoSEQ multiplex PCR; the TCRdb copy retains only in-frame clones and omits some. The sample lists 40,000 or so clones, about 88% seen once, with around 4.1% in the top ten. The CDR3 is 14 residues long. Trimming shortened V by 10 bases and J by 3 bases, and 16 bases separated the two germline ends. From germline, CDR1 is SNHLY and CDR2 FYNNEI. The data were obtained in a study of T cell changes during pregnancy in multiple sclerosis. The rearrangement links TRBV2 to TRBJ1-5; D is unresolved. The sequence derives from a female donor with multiple sclerosis, enrolled in a pregnancy study. This sample comprised CD8+ T cells from peripheral blood mononuclear cells, obtained in the first trimester of pregnancy. In nucleotides, the CDR3 is TGTGCCATCCGTTTTCCGGGGTACAATCAGCCCCAGCATTTT. Translation: CAIRFPGYNQPQHF.